This T cell receptor beta chain was retrieved from a study of blood T cell repertoires in COVID-19. This clone showed up just once. The CDR3 has 18 residues. Germline V CDR1 and CDR2: SGHNT, YENEEA. V lost 5 bases, J lost 0 bases, and 15 bases stayed unmatched. The table came from immunoSEQ multiplex PCR; TCRdb's copy has only in-frame clones and leaves some out. The top ten clones hold 9.5% to 10% of a sample with about 330,000 clones, around 90% of them seen once. The TCR sequence derives from a man under 40 with COVID-19, enrolled during active disease. What was sequenced was peripheral blood. The chain employs TRBV11-3 and TRBJ2-7; 8 bases are shared with TRBD1. CDR3 sequence (DNA): TGTGCCAGCAGCCGACTCGTACGGACAGGGAGGAACTCCTACGAGCAGTACTTC. Protein sequence: CASSRLVRTGRNSYEQYF.